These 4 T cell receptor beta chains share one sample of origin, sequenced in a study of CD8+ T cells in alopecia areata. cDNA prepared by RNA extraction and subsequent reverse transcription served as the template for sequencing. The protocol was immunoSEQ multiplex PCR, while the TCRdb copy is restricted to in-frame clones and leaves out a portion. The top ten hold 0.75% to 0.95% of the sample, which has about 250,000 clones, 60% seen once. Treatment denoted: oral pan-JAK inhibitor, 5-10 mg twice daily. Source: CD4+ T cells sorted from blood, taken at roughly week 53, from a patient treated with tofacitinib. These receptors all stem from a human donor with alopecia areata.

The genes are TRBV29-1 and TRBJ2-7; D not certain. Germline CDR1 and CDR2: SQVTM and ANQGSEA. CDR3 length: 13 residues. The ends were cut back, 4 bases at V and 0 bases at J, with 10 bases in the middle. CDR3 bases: TGCAGCGTTGTCGGAGACATCTCCTACGAGCAGTACTTC. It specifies CSVVGDISYEQYF.

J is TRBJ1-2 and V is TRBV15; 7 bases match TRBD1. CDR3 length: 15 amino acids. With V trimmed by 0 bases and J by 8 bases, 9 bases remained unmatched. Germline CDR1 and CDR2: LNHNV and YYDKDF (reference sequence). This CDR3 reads CATSRDRGQVEGYTF. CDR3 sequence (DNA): TGTGCCACCAGCAGAGATCGAGGACAGGTAGAGGGCTACACCTTC. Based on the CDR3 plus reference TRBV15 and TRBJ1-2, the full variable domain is DAMVIQNPRYQVTQFGKPVTLSCSQTLNHNVMYWYQQKSSQAPKLLFHYYDKDFNNEADTPDNFQSRRPNTSFCFLDIRSPGLGDTAMYLCATSRDRGQVEGYTFGSGTRLTVV.

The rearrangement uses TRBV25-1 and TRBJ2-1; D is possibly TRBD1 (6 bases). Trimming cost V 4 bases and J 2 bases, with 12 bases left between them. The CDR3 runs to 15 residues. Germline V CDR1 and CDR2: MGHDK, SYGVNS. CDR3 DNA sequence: TGTGCCAGCAGTGTTGCTGGGGGCGCCTACAATGAGCAGTTCTTC. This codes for CASSVAGGAYNEQFF. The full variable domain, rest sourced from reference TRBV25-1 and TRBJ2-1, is EADIYQTPRYLVIGTGKKITLECSQTMGHDKMYWYQQDPGMELHLIHYSYGVNSTEKGDLSSESTVSRIRTEHFPLTLESARPSHTSQYLCASSVAGGAYNEQFFGPGTRLTVL.

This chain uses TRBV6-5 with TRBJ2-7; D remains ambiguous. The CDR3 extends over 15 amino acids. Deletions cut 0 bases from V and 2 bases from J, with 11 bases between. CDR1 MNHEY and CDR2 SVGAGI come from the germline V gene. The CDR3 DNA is TGTGCCAGCAGTTACTCTATACAAGGGCCCTACGAGCAGTACTTC. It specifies CASSYSIQGPYEQYF.